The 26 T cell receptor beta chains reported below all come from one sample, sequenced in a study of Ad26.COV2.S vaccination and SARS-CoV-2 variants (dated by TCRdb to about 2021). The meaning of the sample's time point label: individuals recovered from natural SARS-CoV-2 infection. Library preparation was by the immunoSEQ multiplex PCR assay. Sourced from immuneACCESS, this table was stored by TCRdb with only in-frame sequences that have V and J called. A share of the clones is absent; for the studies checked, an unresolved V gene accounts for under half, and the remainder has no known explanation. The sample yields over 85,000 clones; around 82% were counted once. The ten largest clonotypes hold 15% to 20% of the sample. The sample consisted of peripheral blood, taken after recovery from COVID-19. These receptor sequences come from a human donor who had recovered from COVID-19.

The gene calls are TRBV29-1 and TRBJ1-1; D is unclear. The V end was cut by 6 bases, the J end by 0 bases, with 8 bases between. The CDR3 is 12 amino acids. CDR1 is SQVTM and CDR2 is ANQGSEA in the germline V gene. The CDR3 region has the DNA TGCAGCGTGCTGCCACTGAACACTGAAGCTTTCTTT. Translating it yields CSVLPLNTEAFF.

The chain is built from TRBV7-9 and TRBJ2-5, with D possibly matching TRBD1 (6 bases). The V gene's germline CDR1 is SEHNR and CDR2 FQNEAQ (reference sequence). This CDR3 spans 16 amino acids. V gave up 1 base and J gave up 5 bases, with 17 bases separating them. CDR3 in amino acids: CASSLGAGTGFETQYF. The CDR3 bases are TGTGCCAGCAGCTTAGGAGCAGGTACAGGGTTTGAGACCCAGTACTTC.

The CDR3 reads CASSPAGTGPYEQYF. The DNA of the CDR3 is TGTGCCAGCAGTCCGGCCGGGACAGGGCCCTACGAGCAGTACTTC. The genes are TRBV27 and TRBJ2-7, with 9 bases fitting TRBD1. The CDR3 length is 15 residues. CDR1 and CDR2 (germline): MNHEY, SMNVEV (reference sequence). After removal of 5 bases from V and 2 bases from J, the junction contained 7 bases not matched to a gene.

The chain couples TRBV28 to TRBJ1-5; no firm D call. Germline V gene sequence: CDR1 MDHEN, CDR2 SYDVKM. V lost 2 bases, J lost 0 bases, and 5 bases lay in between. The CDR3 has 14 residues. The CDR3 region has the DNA TGTGCCAGCAGTTTAGAGGGTAGCAATCAGCCCCAGCATTTT. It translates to CASSLEGSNQPQHF.

CDR3 protein: CATSALRGSSYEQYF. The CDR3 nucleotides read TGTGCCACCAGCGCTCTCCGGGGGTCCTCCTACGAGCAGTACTTC. The chain joins TRBV15 to TRBJ2-7, with a tentative D call TRBD2 (6 bases). Trimming left V 5 bases short and J 0 bases short, with 14 bases between. Germline CDR1 is LNHNV and CDR2 is YYDKDF (reference sequence). The CDR3 runs to 15 residues.

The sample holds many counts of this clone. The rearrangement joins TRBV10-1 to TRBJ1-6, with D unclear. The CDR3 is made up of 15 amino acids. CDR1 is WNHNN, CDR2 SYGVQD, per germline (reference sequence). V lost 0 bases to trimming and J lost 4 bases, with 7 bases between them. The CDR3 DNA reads TGCGCCAGCAGTGAGTCGGGTAAATATAATTCACCCCTCCACTTT. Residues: CASSESGKYNSPLHF.

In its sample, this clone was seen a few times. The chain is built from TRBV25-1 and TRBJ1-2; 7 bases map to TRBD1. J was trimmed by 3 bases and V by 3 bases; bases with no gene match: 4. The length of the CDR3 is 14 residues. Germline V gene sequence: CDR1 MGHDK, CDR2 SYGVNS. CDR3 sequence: CASSDAQGDYGYTF. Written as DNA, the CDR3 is TGTGCCAGCAGTGATGCGCAGGGGGACTATGGCTACACCTTC.

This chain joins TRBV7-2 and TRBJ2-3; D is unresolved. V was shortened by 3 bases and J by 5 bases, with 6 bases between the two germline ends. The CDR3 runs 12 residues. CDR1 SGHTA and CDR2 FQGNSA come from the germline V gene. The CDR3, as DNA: TGTGCCAGCAGCTTCTTCGTAGATACGCAGTATTTT. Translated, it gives CASSFFVDTQYF.

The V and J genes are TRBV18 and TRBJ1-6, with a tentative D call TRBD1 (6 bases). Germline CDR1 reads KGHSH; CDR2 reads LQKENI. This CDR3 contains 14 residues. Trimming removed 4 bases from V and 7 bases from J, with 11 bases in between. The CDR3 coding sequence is TGTGCCAGCTCACGAACAGGGTCAAATTCACCCCTCCACTTT. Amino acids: CASSRTGSNSPLHF.

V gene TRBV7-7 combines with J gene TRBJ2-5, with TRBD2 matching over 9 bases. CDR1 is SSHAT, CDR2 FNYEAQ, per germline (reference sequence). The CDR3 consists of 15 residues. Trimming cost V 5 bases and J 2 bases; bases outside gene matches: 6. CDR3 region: CASSPGGGGQETQYF. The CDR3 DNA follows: TGTGCCAGCAGCCCGGGCGGGGGGGGACAAGAGACCCAGTACTTC.

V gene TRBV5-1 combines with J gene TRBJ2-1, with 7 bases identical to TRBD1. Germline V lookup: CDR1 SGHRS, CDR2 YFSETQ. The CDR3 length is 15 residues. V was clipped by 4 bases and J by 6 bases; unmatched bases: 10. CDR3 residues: CASSAGTDKVNEQFF. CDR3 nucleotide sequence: TGCGCCAGCAGCGCCGGGACAGACAAGGTCAATGAGCAGTTCTTC.

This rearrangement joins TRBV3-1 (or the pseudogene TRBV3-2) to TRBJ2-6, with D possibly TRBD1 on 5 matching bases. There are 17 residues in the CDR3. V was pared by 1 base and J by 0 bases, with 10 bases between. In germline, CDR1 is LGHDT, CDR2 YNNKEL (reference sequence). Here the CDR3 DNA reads TGTGCCAGCAGCCAAGGTATCGACAGCTCTGGGGCCAACGTCCTGACTTTC. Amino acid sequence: CASSQGIDSSGANVLTF.

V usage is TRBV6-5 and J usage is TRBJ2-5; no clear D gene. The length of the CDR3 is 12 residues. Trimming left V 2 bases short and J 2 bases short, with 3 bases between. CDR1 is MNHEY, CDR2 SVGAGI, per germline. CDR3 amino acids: CASSYGQETQYF. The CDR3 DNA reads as TGTGCCAGCAGTTACGGGCAAGAGACCCAGTACTTC.

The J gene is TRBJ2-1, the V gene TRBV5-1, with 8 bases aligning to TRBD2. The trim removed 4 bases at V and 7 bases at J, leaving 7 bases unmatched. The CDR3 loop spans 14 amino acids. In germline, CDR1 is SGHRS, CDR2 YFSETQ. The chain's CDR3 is CASSMGGTSNEQFF. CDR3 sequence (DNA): TGCGCCAGCAGCATGGGAGGGACTAGTAATGAGCAGTTCTTC.

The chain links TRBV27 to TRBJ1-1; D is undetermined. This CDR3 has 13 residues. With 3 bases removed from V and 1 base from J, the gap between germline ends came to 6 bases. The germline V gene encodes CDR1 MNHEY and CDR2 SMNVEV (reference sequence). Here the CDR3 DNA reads TGTGCCAGCAGTTTTCATCAGAACACTGAAGCTTTCTTT. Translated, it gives CASSFHQNTEAFF.

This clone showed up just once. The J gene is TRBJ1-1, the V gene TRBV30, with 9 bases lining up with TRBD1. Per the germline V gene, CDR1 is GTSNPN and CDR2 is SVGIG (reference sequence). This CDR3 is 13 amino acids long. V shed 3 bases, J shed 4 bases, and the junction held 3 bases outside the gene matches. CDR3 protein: CAWSGQGSTEAFF. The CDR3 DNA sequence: TGTGCCTGGAGCGGACAGGGGAGCACTGAAGCTTTCTTT.

CDR3 residues: CASSFMNTEAFF. CDR3 bases: TGTGCCAGCAGCTTCATGAACACTGAAGCTTTCTTT. The chain uses TRBV12-3 or TRBV12-4 and TRBJ1-1; no definite D call. Trimming left V 6 bases short and J 0 bases short, with 5 bases between. This CDR3 comprises 12 residues.

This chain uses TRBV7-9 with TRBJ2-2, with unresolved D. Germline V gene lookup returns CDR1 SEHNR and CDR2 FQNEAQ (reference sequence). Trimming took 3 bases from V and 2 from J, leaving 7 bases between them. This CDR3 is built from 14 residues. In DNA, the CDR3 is TGTGCCAGCAGCTTCGCAGTAAACACCGGGGAGCTGTTTTTT. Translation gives CASSFAVNTGELFF.

DNA of the CDR3: TGTGCCAGTAGTCCCGGGACGAATAACTACGAGCAGTACTTC. Translation: CASSPGTNNYEQYF. The gene calls are TRBV19 and TRBJ2-7; the D call may be TRBD1 or TRBD2 (5 bases each). Germline V gives CDR1 LNHDA, CDR2 SQIVND (reference sequence). The CDR3 is 14 residues long. The V end was cut by 5 bases, the J end by 3 bases, with 14 bases between.

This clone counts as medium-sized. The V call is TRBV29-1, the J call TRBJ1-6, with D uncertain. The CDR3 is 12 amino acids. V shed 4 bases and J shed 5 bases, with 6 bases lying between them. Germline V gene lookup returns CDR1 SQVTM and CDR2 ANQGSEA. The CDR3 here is CSVGSNNSPLHF. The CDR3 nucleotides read TGCAGCGTTGGGTCCAATAATTCACCCCTCCACTTT.

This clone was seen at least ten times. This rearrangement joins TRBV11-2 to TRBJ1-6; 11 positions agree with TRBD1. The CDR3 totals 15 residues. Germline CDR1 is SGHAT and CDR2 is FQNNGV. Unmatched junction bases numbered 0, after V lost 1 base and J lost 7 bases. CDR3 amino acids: CASSLGTGGNSPLHF. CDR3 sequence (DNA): TGTGCCAGCAGCTTAGGGACAGGGGGCAATTCACCCCTCCACTTT.

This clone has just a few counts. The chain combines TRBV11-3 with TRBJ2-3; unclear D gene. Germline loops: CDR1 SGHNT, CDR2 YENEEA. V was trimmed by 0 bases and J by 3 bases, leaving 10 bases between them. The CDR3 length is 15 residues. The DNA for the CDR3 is TGTGCCAGCAGCTTAGATAGCAAGGGTACAGATACGCAGTATTTT. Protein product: CASSLDSKGTDTQYF.

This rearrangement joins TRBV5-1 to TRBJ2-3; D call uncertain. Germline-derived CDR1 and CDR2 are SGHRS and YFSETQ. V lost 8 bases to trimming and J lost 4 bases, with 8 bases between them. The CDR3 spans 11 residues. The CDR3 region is CASQGSDTQYF. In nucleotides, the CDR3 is TGCGCCAGTCAAGGTTCAGATACGCAGTATTTT.

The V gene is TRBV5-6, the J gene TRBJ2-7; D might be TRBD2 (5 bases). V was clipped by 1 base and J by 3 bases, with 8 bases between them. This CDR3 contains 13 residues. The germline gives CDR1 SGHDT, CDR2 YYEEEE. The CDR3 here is CASSLLAGYEQYF. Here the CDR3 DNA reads TGTGCCAGCAGCTTGTTGGCGGGCTACGAGCAGTACTTC.

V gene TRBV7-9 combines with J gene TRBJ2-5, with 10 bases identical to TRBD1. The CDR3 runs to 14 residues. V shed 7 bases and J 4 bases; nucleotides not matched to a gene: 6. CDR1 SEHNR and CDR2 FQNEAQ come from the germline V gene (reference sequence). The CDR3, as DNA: TGTGCCAGCACTCGTGGGGACAGGGGAGAGACCCAGTACTTC. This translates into CASTRGDRGETQYF. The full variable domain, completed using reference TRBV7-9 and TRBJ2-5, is DTGVSQNPRHKITKRGQNVTFRCDPISEHNRLYWYRQTLGQGPEFLTYFQNEAQLEKSRLLSDRFSAERPKGSFSTLEIQRTEQGDSAMYLCASTRGDRGETQYFGPGTRLLVL.

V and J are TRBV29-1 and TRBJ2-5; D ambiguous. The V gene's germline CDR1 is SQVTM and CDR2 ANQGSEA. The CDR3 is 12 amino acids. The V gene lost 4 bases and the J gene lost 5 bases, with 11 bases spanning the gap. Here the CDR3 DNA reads TGCAGCGTTGCTCTAGGTACGGAGACCCAGTACTTC. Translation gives CSVALGTETQYF.